Here is one TCR beta chain with its context. Its antigen is not known. The data derive from a study of T-cell memory formation after mild COVID-19. Looking at the study overall: Clusters of TCRs were largely donor specific.

Regarding the study as a whole: There was a balanced CD4/CD8 profile in clones contracting day 15 to 85, and later expanders leaned CD4+. Cross-reactive memory seemingly joined, as some responding clones were found in pre-infection memory.

CDR3 length equals 16 residues. The junction had 2 bases not matched to a gene; V was cut back by 1 base and J by 3 bases. The V gene's germline CDR1 is SGHRS and CDR2 YFSETQ. MiXCR was run by TCRdb on the 5' RACE reads, yielding one entry per CDR3 protein. The sample has about 190,000 distinct CDR3 sequences, around 17% seen once. Sequencing was carried out using PBMCs or a T cell subset sorted from them (not recorded which). This rearrangement joins TRBV5-1 to TRBJ2-2, with 11 bases identical to TRBD2. This receptor was identified in an adult woman who had mild COVID-19 (a few samples of this study predate the infection). Cell type and time point are not known. The CDR3 is CASSLTSGGDTGELFF. DNA of the CDR3: TGCGCCAGCAGCTTGACTAGCGGGGGCGACACCGGGGAGCTGTTTTTT.